Listed below are T cell receptor beta chains from one sample, sequenced in a study. TCRdb re-called the 5' RACE reads with MiXCR, one entry per CDR3 protein. The sample consists of 8,400 or so distinct CDR3 sequences, roughly 66% of them appearing once. The sample was tumor-infiltrating memory CD4+ T cells sorted from the breast tumor. The receptors derive from a female donor with breast cancer. Both conserved end residues are part of each CDR3. A D gene is named only where the DNA matches it firmly. Clone sizes are given selectively: once, few, many, or a class where the clone is expanded.

TRBJ2-7,few,TRBV20-1,NA,CSVKRRTYEQYF,TGCAGTGTCAAGAGGAGAACCTACGAGCAGTACTTC
TRBJ2-1,once,TRBV12-3/TRBV12-4,NA,CASSSQGPWGEQFF,TGTGCCAGCAGTAGCCAAGGGCCCTGGGGTGAGCAGTTCTTC
TRBJ2-7,NA,TRBV7-6,TRBD1,CASSSGTGLGEQYF,TGTGCCAGCAGCTCCGGGACAGGGCTGGGGGAGCAGTACTTC
TRBJ1-1,NA,TRBV7-9,NA,CASSENPDTEAFF,TGTGCCAGCAGCGAAAACCCGGACACTGAAGCTTTCTTT
TRBJ2-2,NA,TRBV5-1,NA,CASSHGSYGGELFF,TGCGCCAGCAGCCACGGTTCGTACGGCGGGGAGCTGTTTTTT
TRBJ2-7,once,TRBV29-1,TRBD2,CSVLTSGSSYEQYF,TGCAGCGTCCTGACTAGCGGGAGCTCCTACGAGCAGTACTTC
TRBJ2-6,NA,TRBV11-3,NA,CASSAESLGVSGANVLTF,TGTGCCAGCAGCGCCGAAAGTTTGGGTGTCTCTGGGGCCAACGTCCTGACTTTC
TRBJ2-5,few,TRBV29-1,TRBD2,CSVGLAGVETQYF,TGCAGCGTTGGTCTAGCGGGGGTGGAGACCCAGTACTTC
TRBJ2-2,NA,TRBV6-5,NA,CASRSGQTGELFF,TGTGCCAGCAGAAGCGGACAGACCGGGGAGCTGTTTTTT
TRBJ1-4,NA,TRBV5-1,NA,CASSDAYNEKLFF,TGCGCCAGCTCGGATGCGTATAATGAAAAACTGTTTTTT
TRBJ2-2,NA,TRBV7-6,NA,CASSMDLSGELFF,TGTGCCAGCAGCATGGACCTTTCCGGGGAGCTGTTTTTT
TRBJ2-1,NA,TRBV9,TRBD1,CASSATGVSSYNEQFF,TGTGCCAGCAGCGCGACAGGGGTAAGCTCCTACAATGAGCAGTTCTTC
TRBJ2-2,NA,TRBV15,NA,CATSRDSLHTGELFF,TGTGCCACCAGCAGAGATTCCCTCCACACCGGGGAGCTGTTTTTT
TRBJ2-1,NA,TRBV7-3,NA,CASSSQGNEQFF,TGTGCCAGCAGCTCACAGGGAAATGAGCAGTTCTTC
TRBJ2-5,NA,TRBV6-2/TRBV6-3,TRBD1,CASRSVDRGQLETQYF,TGTGCCAGCAGATCCGTAGACAGGGGCCAACTAGAGACCCAGTACTTC
TRBJ2-1,large,TRBV5-1,NA,CASSLAVASYNEQFF,TGCGCCAGCAGCTTGGCGGTAGCTTCCTACAATGAGCAGTTCTTC
TRBJ2-7,NA,TRBV4-2,NA,CASSQDPDSPYEQYF,TGTGCCAGCAGCCAAGACCCAGACAGCCCCTACGAGCAGTACTTC
TRBJ1-2,few,TRBV12-3/TRBV12-4,NA,CASRAEGYDGYTF,TGTGCCAGCAGGGCCGAGGGGTATGATGGCTACACCTTC
TRBJ2-3,NA,TRBV9,TRBD2,CASSPRSGGAPDTQYF,TGTGCCAGCAGCCCACGAAGCGGGGGGGCCCCAGATACGCAGTATTTT
TRBJ2-7,NA,TRBV18,NA,CASSPSGSSHEQYF,TGTGCCAGCTCACCATCGGGCAGCAGCCACGAGCAGTACTTC
TRBJ2-6,NA,TRBV6-6,NA,CASSERGKGANVLTF,TGTGCCAGCAGCGAAAGGGGGAAAGGGGCCAACGTCCTGACTTTC
TRBJ2-2,NA,TRBV7-9,NA,CASSFRHNGELFF,TGTGCCAGCAGCTTTCGTCATAACGGGGAGCTGTTTTTT
TRBJ1-6,NA,TRBV20-1,NA,CSARTGGRGGSPLHF,TGCAGTGCTAGGACAGGCGGCCGAGGGGGTTCACCCCTCCACTTT
TRBJ2-7,few,TRBV7-2,NA,CASSFSAGTYEQYF,TGTGCCAGCAGCTTTTCGGCGGGGACGTACGAGCAGTACTTC
TRBJ2-3,NA,TRBV12-3/TRBV12-4,NA,CASSSSAEFADTQYF,TGTGCCAGCAGCTCCTCGGCGGAGTTCGCAGATACGCAGTATTTT
TRBJ2-7,NA,TRBV4-2,TRBD1,CASSGQGGYEQYF,TGTGCCAGCAGCGGACAGGGAGGATACGAGCAGTACTTC
TRBJ1-2,NA,TRBV5-1,NA,CASSNPGQRGYTF,TGCGCCAGCAGCAACCCGGGGCAGCGTGGCTACACCTTC
TRBJ2-7,NA,TRBV6-6,TRBD2,CASSYVGLDYEQYF,TGTGCCAGCAGTTACGTGGGACTAGACTACGAGCAGTACTTC
TRBJ2-2,NA,TRBV5-1,NA,CASSLVGEAGELFF,TGCGCCAGCAGCTTGGTAGGGGAGGCCGGGGAGCTGTTTTTT
TRBJ1-5,NA,TRBV11-2,NA,CASSFSDVQPQHF,TGTGCCAGCAGCTTTTCCGATGTTCAGCCCCAGCATTTT
TRBJ2-7,few,TRBV7-2,NA,CASSLQAGANEQYF,TGTGCCAGCAGCTTACAGGCAGGGGCCAACGAGCAGTACTTC
TRBJ1-4,once,TRBV9,TRBD1,CASSVSGTGDGELFF,TGTGCCAGCAGCGTCTCCGGGACAGGGGATGGTGAACTGTTTTTT
TRBJ2-4,NA,TRBV7-2,TRBD2,CASKGGRASDIQYF,TGTGCCAGCAAGGGCGGGAGGGCTAGTGACATTCAGTACTTC
TRBJ1-5,NA,TRBV5-5,TRBD1,CASSPQGAGVRNQPQHF,TGTGCCAGCAGCCCGCAGGGGGCTGGGGTTCGCAATCAGCCCCAGCATTTT
TRBJ2-1,few,TRBV29-1,NA,CSVDRGYNEQFF,TGCAGCGTTGACCGAGGCTACAATGAGCAGTTCTTC
TRBJ2-5,NA,TRBV28,NA,CASRRQAPLQETQCF,TGTGCCAGCAGAAGACAGGCCCCCTTACAAGAGACCCAGTGCTTC
TRBJ1-2,NA,TRBV7-8,NA,CASSLEGSTRGYTF,TGTGCCAGCAGCTTAGAAGGCAGTACGCGCGGCTACACCTTC
TRBJ1-2,few,TRBV6-5,NA,CASSYSPGAGGYTF,TGTGCCAGCAGTTACTCGCCAGGGGCGGGGGGCTACACCTTC
TRBJ1-2,NA,TRBV20-1,NA,CSAIRGARDYGYTF,TGCAGTGCTATTAGGGGGGCGCGGGACTATGGCTACACCTTC
TRBJ2-1,NA,TRBV7-2,NA,CASSVGTTSYNEQFF,TGTGCCAGCAGCGTAGGGACCACCTCCTACAATGAGCAGTTCTTC